The clone carrying this TCR beta chain occurred many times. The data stem from a study of patients and donors after allogeneic stem cell transplantation. The V gene lost 9 bases and the J gene lost 2 bases, with 20 bases spanning the gap. Germline values: CDR1 MGHDK, CDR2 SYGVNS. The length of the CDR3 is 15 residues. TCRdb ran MiXCR on the RT-PCR reads and lists one entry per CDR3 protein. This table holds 900,000 to 1,000,000 distinct CDR3 sequences, approximately 19% found once. The genes are TRBV25-1 and TRBJ2-7; weak D call: TRBD2 (6 bases). The sample comprised blood, either unsorted or a sorted T cell fraction (not recorded which). This receptor was taken from a human donor who was either an allogeneic HSCT recipient or a stem cell or donor lymphocyte infusion donor (not recorded which). It is not recorded whose cells these are; they may come from a transplant donor. CDR3 protein: CASNYGEVEPYEQYF. CDR3 DNA sequence: TGTGCCAGTAACTACGGGGAGGTGGAGCCCTACGAGCAGTACTTC.